This T cell receptor (beta chain) is from a study of T cell repertoires in cytomegalovirus infection. TCRdb re-analysed the reads in MiXCR, keeping a single row per CDR3 protein. The sample lists around 99,000 distinct CDR3 sequences, about 30% occurring once. In its sample, this clonotype was seen many times. The target antigen is unknown. This TCR was sampled from a human donor in good health (CMV status not recorded). Some clones in this sample may be carry-over from other donors' samples. Source: CD8+ T cells from cultured PBMCs, taken from culture after CMV antigen stimulation.

The CDR3 spells CASRLFENSNQPQHF. The CDR3 DNA reads TGTGCCAGCAGACTGTTTGAGAATAGCAATCAGCCCCAGCATTTT. The chain employs TRBV28 and TRBJ1-5; D ambiguous. Germline CDR1 and CDR2: MDHEN and SYDVKM. This CDR3 comprises 15 residues. Trimming left V 6 bases short and J 0 bases short, with 12 bases between.